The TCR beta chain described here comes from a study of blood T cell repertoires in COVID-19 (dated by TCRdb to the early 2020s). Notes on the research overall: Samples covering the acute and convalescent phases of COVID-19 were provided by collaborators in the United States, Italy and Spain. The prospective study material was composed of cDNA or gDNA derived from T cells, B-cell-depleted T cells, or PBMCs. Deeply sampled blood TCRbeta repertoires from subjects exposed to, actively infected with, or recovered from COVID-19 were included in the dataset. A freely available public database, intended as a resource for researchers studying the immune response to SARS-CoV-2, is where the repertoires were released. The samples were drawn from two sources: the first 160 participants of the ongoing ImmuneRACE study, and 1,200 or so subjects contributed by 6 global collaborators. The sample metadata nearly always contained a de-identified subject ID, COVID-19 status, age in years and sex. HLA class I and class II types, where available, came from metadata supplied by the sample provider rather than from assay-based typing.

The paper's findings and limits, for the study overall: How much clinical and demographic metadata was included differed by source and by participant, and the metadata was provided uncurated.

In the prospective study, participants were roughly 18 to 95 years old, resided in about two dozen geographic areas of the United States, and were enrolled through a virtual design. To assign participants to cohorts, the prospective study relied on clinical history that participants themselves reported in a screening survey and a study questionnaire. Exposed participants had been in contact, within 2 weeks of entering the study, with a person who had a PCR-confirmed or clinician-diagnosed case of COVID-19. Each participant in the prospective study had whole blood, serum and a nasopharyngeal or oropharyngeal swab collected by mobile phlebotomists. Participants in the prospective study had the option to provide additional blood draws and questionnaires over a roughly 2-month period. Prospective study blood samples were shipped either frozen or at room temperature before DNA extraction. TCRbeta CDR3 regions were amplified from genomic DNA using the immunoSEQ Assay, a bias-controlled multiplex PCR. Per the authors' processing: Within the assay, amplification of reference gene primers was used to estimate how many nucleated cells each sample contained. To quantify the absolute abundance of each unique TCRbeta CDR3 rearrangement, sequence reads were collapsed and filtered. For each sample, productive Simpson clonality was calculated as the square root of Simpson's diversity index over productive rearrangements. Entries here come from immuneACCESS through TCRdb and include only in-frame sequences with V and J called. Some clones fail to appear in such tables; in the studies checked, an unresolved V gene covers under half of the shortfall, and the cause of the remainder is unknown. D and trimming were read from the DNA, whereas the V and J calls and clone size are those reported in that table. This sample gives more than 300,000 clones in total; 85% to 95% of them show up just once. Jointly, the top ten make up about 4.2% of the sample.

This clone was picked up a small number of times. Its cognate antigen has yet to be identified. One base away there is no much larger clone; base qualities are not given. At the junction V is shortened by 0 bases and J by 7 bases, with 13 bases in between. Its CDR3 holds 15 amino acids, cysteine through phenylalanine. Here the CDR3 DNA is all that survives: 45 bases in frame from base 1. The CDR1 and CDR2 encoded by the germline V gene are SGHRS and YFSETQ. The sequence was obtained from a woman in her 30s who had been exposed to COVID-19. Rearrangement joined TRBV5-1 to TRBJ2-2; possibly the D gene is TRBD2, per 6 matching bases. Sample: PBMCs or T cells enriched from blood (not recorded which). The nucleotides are TGCGCCAGCAGCTTGGATGATCTAGCGTACGGGGAGCTGTTTTTT. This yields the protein CASSLDDLAYGELFF.